This TCR beta chain was sequenced during a study of OX40 agonist ivuxolimab in advanced cancers. Whole-study context: Dose-escalation subjects each had hepatocellular carcinoma, melanoma, renal cell or head and neck cancer.

Germline V CDR1 and CDR2: MRHNA, SNTAGT. Trimming took off 5 bases at V and 5 bases at J, with 11 bases between the two ends. This CDR3 has 13 residues. There are a few counts of this clone. Its antigen is unidentified. Study results and limitations: Clones of CD4+ and CD8+ blood T cells grew by week 6 at doses of 0.1 to 3.0 mg/kg.

The method was immunoSEQ multiplex PCR; TCRdb's version includes in-frame clones alone and lacks a portion of them. The sample has about 20,000 clones; around 80% are singletons. The material was CD4+ or CD8+ T cells sorted from blood, obtained in a trial of the OX40 agonist ivuxolimab. J is TRBJ2-3 and V is TRBV6-4, with D possibly being TRBD2 (5 bases). The TCR was taken from an adult with an advanced solid tumor such as melanoma, head and neck, liver or kidney cancer. The CDR3 DNA sequence: TGTGCCAGCAGTCCCCGGGGAATAGATACGCAGTATTTT. Protein product: CASSPRGIDTQYF.